Below are 10 T cell receptor beta chains sequenced from a single sample in a study of CD8+ T cells in alopecia areata. Once RNA had been extracted, it was reverse transcribed into cDNA to act as the sequencing template. Libraries were prepared by immunoSEQ multiplex PCR; TCRdb keeps only in-frame clonotypes and omits some of them. Observed are around 290,000 clones, no singletons, with the top ten taking less than 1.5%. Pooled cutaneous lymph node cells were sorted using CD4, CD8alpha, NKG2D, NKG2ACE and other markers. Sequencing used CD4+ T cells sorted from a lymph node. Receptors were obtained from a C3H/HeJ mouse with alopecia areata. The strain's MHC type: H2-k.

This clone has only a few counts. Gene names refer to mouse genes. The read terminates 4 residues ahead of where the CDR3 ends, so the germline J gene completes it. Within the sample, other DNA sequences also encode this same CDR3. V gene TRBV13-1 combines with J gene TRBJ2-5, with 11 positions matching TRBD1. This CDR3 region has 14 residues. Germline CDR1 NSHNY, CDR2 SYGAGN. CDR3 amino acids: CASSWTGGRDTQYF. CDR3 DNA (partial): TGTGCCAGCAGTTGGACAGGGGGCCGGGAC.

Concerning this clone: Germline and genes here are mouse. Read data end 4 residues before the CDR3 end; the end is taken from the germline J gene. The chain uses TRBV19 and TRBJ2-7, with D maybe TRBD1 (6 bases). Germline CDR1 reads FNHDT; CDR2 reads SITEND (reference sequence). This CDR3 contains 13 residues. The part of the CDR3 DNA that was read is TGTGCCAGCAGCCGCCGGGACAATTAT. The encoded protein is CASSRRDNY. In full, the CDR3 is CASSRRDNYEQYF.

This clone was observed a few times. The gene names here belong to mouse. Other DNA sequences within the sample encode an identical CDR3. This CDR3 reads CASSVWGSAETLYF. The CDR3 bases that were read are TGTGCCAGCAGTGTCTGGGGAAGTGCAGAA. This chain uses TRBV13-3 with TRBJ2-3; tentative D call: TRBD2 (6 bases). The read falls 4 residues short of the CDR3 end, and the missing part is taken from the germline J gene. CDR1 and CDR2 (germline): NNHDY, SYVADS. The V end lost 3 bases, the J end lost 0 bases, and 8 bases lay between the germline ends. This CDR3 is built from 14 residues.

This clone came up a few times. Gene labels here are mouse ones. The read is 4 residues too short to cover the CDR3 end, so that end is filled in from the germline J gene. V usage is TRBV5 and J usage is TRBJ1-1; D is perhaps TRBD1 (6 bases). The CDR3 covers 16 residues. With 0 bases removed from V and 3 bases from J, the gap between germline ends came to 14 bases. CDR1 is LGHNA and CDR2 is YNLKQL in the germline V gene (reference sequence). The CDR3 sequence is CASSQDRGGRDTEVFF. The sequenced CDR3 bases are TGTGCCAGCAGCCAAGATCGAGGGGGGCGCGACACA.

Worth noting for this clone: A much larger clone differs by one base, so this may be a read error. The germline and genes are mouse ones. From the germline J gene comes the end of the CDR3, since the read stops 4 residues before it. The sample holds other DNA sequences that translate to the same CDR3. The chain uses TRBV4 and TRBJ2-3; D unclear. The CDR3 runs to 12 residues. Germline CDR1 is LGHDT and CDR2 is YNNKQL (reference sequence). V dropped 5 bases and J dropped 0 bases, with 3 bases sitting between them. The chain's CDR3 is CASSLSAETLYF. The sequenced part of the CDR3 DNA is TGTGCCAGCAGCCTCAGTGCAGAA.

This clone occurred a few times. Mouse gene names and germline throughout. Read data end 4 residues before the CDR3 end; the end is taken from the germline J gene. V is TRBV13-2 and J is TRBJ1-1, with D tentatively TRBD1 (6 bases). This CDR3 region has 14 residues. Per germline, CDR1 NNHNN and CDR2 SYGAGS (reference sequence). Trimming removed 5 bases at V and 1 base at J, with 12 bases between. The sequenced CDR3 bases are TGTGCCAGCGGGCCCGGACAGCAAAACACA. Its translation: CASGPGQQNT. The CDR3 as a whole reads CASGPGQQNTEVFF.

This clone was counted many times. Mouse gene names apply. Read coverage stops 4 residues before the CDR3 terminus; the germline J gene supplies the remainder. Other nucleotide sequences in the sample specify the same CDR3. The rearrangement uses TRBV12-1 and TRBJ1-2, with TRBD1 as a possible D gene (6 bases). The CDR3 has 14 amino acids. Between the trimmed V and J ends, which lost 1 base and 0 bases, there was a span of 8 bases. CDR1 and CDR2 (germline): SGHSN, HYEKVE. The CDR3 sequence: CASSLSGANSDYTF. The sequenced CDR3 bases are TGTGCCAGCTCTCTTTCAGGGGCAAACTCC. The entire variable domain, with the rest obtained from reference TRBV12-1 and TRBJ1-2, is as follows: DSGVVQSPRHIIKEKGGRSVLTCIPISGHSNVVWYQQTLGKELKFLIQHYEKVERDKGFLPSRFSVQQFDDYHSEMNMSALELEDSAMYFCASSLSGANSDYTFGSGTRLLVI.

This clone was found a few times. Gene names follow the mouse nomenclature. Read data end 4 residues before the CDR3 end; the end is taken from the germline J gene. This chain uses TRBV19 with TRBJ1-1; 7 nucleotides agree with TRBD1. The length of the CDR3 is 14 residues. Germline V gene data show CDR1 as FNHDT and CDR2 as SITEND (reference sequence). V lost 2 bases to trimming and J lost 0 bases; unmatched junction nucleotides: 1. Here the CDR3 reads CASSMGTANTEVFF. The part of the CDR3 DNA that was read is TGTGCCAGCAGTATGGGGACAGCAAACACA.

A few counts support this clone. Gene names and germline match the mouse. The read ends 3 residues before the CDR3 terminus; that terminus is restored from the germline J gene. The rearrangement uses TRBV5 and TRBJ1-6, with D possibly matching TRBD1 (6 bases). TRBJ1-6 is noted as an ORF with a role that remains uncertain. The V end was cut by 0 bases, the J end by 3 bases, with 12 bases between. Germline lookup yields CDR1 LGHNA and CDR2 YNLKQL (reference sequence). This CDR3 region has 17 residues. CDR3 DNA (partial): TGTGCCAGCAGCCAAGATTCGGGACAAAACTATAATTCGCCC. Residues: CASSQDSGQNYNSP. Given in full, the CDR3 is CASSQDSGQNYNSPLYF.

Note on this clone: Gene names denote mouse genes. The read halts 4 residues ahead of the CDR3 end, with the missing end drawn from the germline J gene. V is TRBV5 and J is TRBJ2-2; TRBD2 matches at 8 bases. This CDR3 contains 16 residues. V lost 4 bases and J lost 4; bases outside the gene matches: 8. The germline V gene encodes CDR1 LGHNA and CDR2 YNLKQL (reference sequence). The sequenced part of the CDR3 DNA is TGTGCCAGCAGCCGCCTCGGGGGGGCGGGCACCGGG. Its protein product is CASSRLGGAGTG. The CDR3 in its entirety is CASSRLGGAGTGQLYF.